The 29 T cell receptor beta chains listed next were all sequenced from one sample in a study of OX40 agonist ivuxolimab in advanced cancers. Sequencing was performed with immunoSEQ multiplex PCR; in TCRdb, only in-frame clones are kept and a portion is missing. The sample has 15,000 to 25,000 clones, more than 80% seen once. The material sequenced was CD4+ or CD8+ T cells sorted from blood, taken in a trial of the OX40 agonist ivuxolimab. The receptors here all came from an adult with an advanced solid tumor such as melanoma, head and neck, liver or kidney cancer.

J is TRBJ1-1 and V is TRBV4-1; D ambiguous. The V and J ends lost 1 base and 1 base respectively, with 10 bases between them. The length of the CDR3 is 15 residues. Germline loops: CDR1 MGHRA, CDR2 YSYEKL. The CDR3 is CASSQAEFANTEAFF. The CDR3 nucleotides are TGCGCCAGCAGCCAAGCCGAGTTCGCGAACACTGAAGCTTTCTTT.

This clone was observed once. This sequence joins TRBV28 and TRBJ2-5, with D possibly TRBD1 on 6 matching bases. V shed 5 bases and J shed 3 bases, with 13 bases lying between them. The CDR3 length is 14 residues. The germline V gene has CDR1 MDHEN and CDR2 SYDVKM. The CDR3 is CASSPTTGEETQYF. The CDR3 DNA sequence: TGTGCCAGCAGTCCGACGACAGGAGAAGAGACCCAGTACTTC.

The genes are TRBV5-1 and TRBJ1-1, with unresolved D. Per germline, CDR1 SGHRS and CDR2 YFSETQ. This CDR3 region has 16 residues. With 0 bases removed from V and 0 bases from J, the gap between germline ends came to 12 bases. The CDR3 region is CASSLEAGLMNTEAFF. Written as DNA, the CDR3 is TGCGCCAGCAGCTTGGAGGCAGGTCTCATGAACACTGAAGCTTTCTTT.

The chain combines TRBV5-6 with TRBJ1-4, with unresolved D. Looked up from germline, CDR1 is SGHDT and CDR2 is YYEEEE. Deletions cut 4 bases from V and 0 bases from J, with 10 bases between. There are 15 residues in the CDR3. The CDR3 loop is CASSPWGATNEKLFF. The CDR3 DNA is TGTGCCAGCAGCCCCTGGGGAGCAACTAATGAAAAACTGTTTTTT.

The rearrangement joins TRBV9 to TRBJ2-7; the match to TRBD1 covers 10 bases. Trimming cost V 0 bases and J 3 bases; bases outside gene matches: 21. In germline, CDR1 is SGDLS, CDR2 YYNGEE. This CDR3 contains 21 residues. The CDR3 nucleotides read TGTGCCAGCAGCGTAGGTCTAGGTCTGACAAACCGGGACAGGGGATTCTACGAGCAGTACTTC. Translated: CASSVGLGLTNRDRGFYEQYF.

The chain employs TRBV27 and TRBJ1-6; 9 positions agree with TRBD1. J lost 7 bases, V lost 4 bases, and 8 bases had no gene match. There are 16 residues in the CDR3. The germline gives CDR1 MNHEY, CDR2 SMNVEV (reference sequence). CDR3 nucleotides: TGTGCCAGCAGTTCCCCGACAGGGGGTGGGAATTCACCCCTCCACTTT. Translation gives CASSSPTGGGNSPLHF.

This clone was observed once. This chain links TRBV29-1 with TRBJ2-1, with unresolved D. Germline-derived CDR1 and CDR2 are SQVTM and ANQGSEA. The CDR3 extends over 11 amino acids. V was clipped by 7 bases and J by 4 bases, with 8 bases between them. CDR3 coding DNA: TGCAGCGCTCTAAATTACAATGAGCAGTTCTTC. As protein: CSALNYNEQFF.

This chain links TRBV27 with TRBJ2-3; tentatively, D is TRBD2 (6 bases). Germline V gene lookup returns CDR1 MNHEY and CDR2 SMNVEV (reference sequence). V lost 10 bases to trimming and J lost 0 bases, with 14 bases between them. The CDR3 extends over 14 amino acids. The DNA for the CDR3 is TGTGCCACCACCTCGGGGGATAGCACAGATACGCAGTATTTT. This gives the protein CATTSGDSTDTQYF.

The chain recombines TRBV19 with TRBJ1-4, with 7 bases fitting TRBD1. The length of the CDR3 is 17 residues. V dropped 4 bases and J dropped 7; count of bases not matched to a gene: 15. CDR1 and CDR2 from the germline V gene are LNHDA and SQIVND (reference sequence). The DNA for the CDR3 is TGTGCCAGTAGTACCATGCCACCGACAGGGCGGACTGAAAAACTGTTTTTT. Translated, it gives CASSTMPPTGRTEKLFF.

This chain joins TRBV6-5 and TRBJ2-1; weak D call: TRBD1 (6 bases). Trimming left V 8 bases short and J 6 bases short, with 8 bases between. Germline V lookup: CDR1 MNHEY, CDR2 SVGAGI. This CDR3 has 11 amino acids. CDR3 region: CASQDSNEQFF. In DNA form, the CDR3 reads TGTGCCAGCCAGGACAGCAATGAGCAGTTCTTC.

V and J are TRBV5-4 and TRBJ2-3; D possibly uses TRBD1 or TRBD2 (6 bases each). V was clipped by 4 bases and J by 5 bases, with 20 bases between them. CDR1 is SGHNT, CDR2 YYREEE, per germline (reference sequence). The CDR3 length is 16 residues. Written as DNA, the CDR3 is TGTGCCAGCAGCCCTACCGGGGGCAAATCAATAGATACGCAGTATTTT. Protein sequence: CASSPTGGKSIDTQYF.

The V and J genes are TRBV7-7 and TRBJ2-3, with TRBD2 as a possible D gene (6 bases). The V gene lost 5 bases and the J gene lost 1 base, with 7 bases spanning the gap. CDR3 length equals 13 residues. Germline CDR1 reads SSHAT; CDR2 reads FNYEAQ (reference sequence). This CDR3 reads CASSTGGTDTQYF. In nucleotides, the CDR3 is TGTGCCAGCAGCACGGGGGGCACAGATACGCAGTATTTT.

The V gene is TRBV19, the J gene TRBJ2-2, with 9 bases aligning to TRBD2. The ends lost 4 bases at V and 3 bases at J; junction bases unmatched: 3. Germline lookup yields CDR1 LNHDA and CDR2 SQIVND (reference sequence). There are 15 residues in the CDR3. The CDR3 bases are TGTGCCAGTAGTACTAGCGGGGTGTACACCGGGGAGCTGTTTTTT. This gives the protein CASSTSGVYTGELFF. The full variable domain, in which reference TRBV19 and TRBJ2-2 provide the parts outside the CDR3, is DGGITQSPKYLFRKEGQNVTLSCEQNLNHDAMYWYRQDPGQGLRLIYYSQIVNDFQKGDIAEGYSVSREKKESFPLTVTSAQKNPTAFYLCASSTSGVYTGELFFGEGSRLTVL.

In DNA, the CDR3 is TGTGCCAGCAGTGCACAAGAGACCCAGTACTTC. Translating gives CASSAQETQYF. The chain employs TRBV6-6 and TRBJ2-5, with no clear D. Germline CDR1 MNHNY, CDR2 SVGAGI (reference sequence). V lost 5 bases, J lost 2 bases, and 3 bases lay in between. The CDR3 is 11 residues long.

This clone has ten or more counts. This rearrangement joins TRBV6-1 to TRBJ1-4; 9 bases align to TRBD1. Germline lookup yields CDR1 MNHNS and CDR2 SASEGT. J lost 10 bases, V lost 1 base, and 7 bases had no gene match. CDR3 length: 15 residues. The DNA for the CDR3 is TGTGCCAGCAGTGAAGAGCCGGGACAGGGAGGAAAACTGTTTTTT. Its protein product is CASSEEPGQGGKLFF.

The rearrangement links TRBV5-1 to TRBJ2-7; no reliable D call. Trimming took off 0 bases at V and 3 bases at J, with 7 bases between the two ends. Germline V lookup: CDR1 SGHRS, CDR2 YFSETQ. The length of the CDR3 is 13 residues. Here the CDR3 DNA reads TGCGCCAGCAGCTTGGGCAGTGGCTACGAGCAGTACTTC. The encoded protein is CASSLGSGYEQYF.

The chain recombines TRBV29-1 with TRBJ1-3; TRBD1 agrees at 8 bases. Germline loops: CDR1 SQVTM, CDR2 ANQGSEA. With 0 bases clipped from V and 2 bases from J, the junction kept 0 bases outside the gene matches. This CDR3 comprises 14 residues. CDR3 nucleotides: TGCAGCGTTGAAGAGGACAGGGCTGGAAACACCATATATTTT. This sequence encodes CSVEEDRAGNTIYF.

V gene TRBV9 combines with J gene TRBJ1-6; D perhaps matches TRBD1 (6 bases). CDR1 and CDR2 from the germline V gene are SGDLS and YYNGEE. The germline V and J ends were trimmed by 0 bases and 4 bases, with 11 bases remaining between them. The CDR3 spans 16 residues. This CDR3 is CASSVGGHRYNSPLHF. The CDR3 nucleotides are TGTGCCAGCAGCGTAGGGGGACATAGGTATAATTCACCCCTCCACTTT.

The chain employs TRBV2 and TRBJ2-7, with D tentatively TRBD1 or TRBD2 (5 bases each). Trimming removed 4 bases at V and 5 bases at J, with 12 bases between. Germline values: CDR1 SNHLY, CDR2 FYNNEI. This CDR3 spans 13 amino acids. CDR3 DNA: TGTGCCAGCAGTGGGGTACTAGGGGACGAGCAGTACTTC. Amino acids: CASSGVLGDEQYF. Together with reference TRBV2 and TRBJ2-7, the CDR3 gives the full variable domain: EPEVTQTPSHQVTQMGQEVILRCVPISNHLYFYWYRQILGQKVEFLVSFYNNEISEKSEIFDDQFSVERPDGSNFTLKIRSTKLEDSAMYFCASSGVLGDEQYFGPGTRLTVT.

The V call is TRBV2, the J call TRBJ2-1; 14 bases align to TRBD2. Germline V gene data show CDR1 as SNHLY and CDR2 as FYNNEI. The CDR3 is 14 amino acids. V lost 5 bases and J lost 8; bases outside the gene matches: 2. CDR3: CASSRLAGGDEQFF. The CDR3 DNA sequence: TGTGCCAGCAGTCGACTAGCGGGGGGGGATGAGCAGTTCTTC.

This clone was observed once. This chain connects TRBV6-1 to TRBJ2-3; 15 nucleotides line up with TRBD2. Germline values: CDR1 MNHNS, CDR2 SASEGT. Trimming cost V 4 bases and J 4 bases; bases outside gene matches: 0. CDR3 length equals 15 residues. CDR3 sequence: CASSGTSGGADTQYF. The CDR3 DNA sequence: TGTGCCAGCAGTGGGACTAGCGGGGGGGCAGATACGCAGTATTTT.

The chain couples TRBV28 to TRBJ2-3; no definite D call. Germline-derived CDR1 and CDR2 are MDHEN and SYDVKM. The CDR3 loop spans 13 amino acids. Trimming took off 7 bases at V and 3 bases at J, with 11 bases between the two ends. CDR3 in DNA: TGTGCCAGCACAAGGGTAGGGACAGATACGCAGTATTTT. Its translation: CASTRVGTDTQYF.

This chain connects TRBV5-1 to TRBJ2-1, with 7 bases lining up with TRBD1. Germline values: CDR1 SGHRS, CDR2 YFSETQ. Losses at the gene ends were 0 bases for V and 7 bases for J; bases not matched to a gene: 7. CDR3 length: 15 residues. CDR3 sequence: CASSLGGTELNEQFF. The CDR3 nucleotides read TGCGCCAGCAGCTTGGGAGGGACAGAACTAAATGAGCAGTTCTTC.

V is TRBV19 and J is TRBJ1-1; D is uncertain. Germline V CDR1 and CDR2: LNHDA, SQIVND (reference sequence). The CDR3 is made up of 13 amino acids. V lost 7 bases to trimming and J lost 0 bases, with 9 bases between them. This CDR3 is CASKWHLNTEAFF. As DNA, the CDR3 is TGTGCCAGTAAGTGGCACCTGAACACTGAAGCTTTCTTT.

In DNA, the CDR3 is TGTGCCAGCAGAGGGACAGGGACGGGCGGCTACACCTTC. Its translation: CASRGTGTGGYTF. V is TRBV28 and J is TRBJ1-2, with TRBD1 matching over 9 bases. The junction had 7 bases not matched to a gene; V was cut back by 6 bases and J by 8 bases. Germline-derived CDR1 and CDR2 are MDHEN and SYDVKM. This CDR3 is 13 amino acids long.

The rearrangement uses TRBV6-1 and TRBJ2-7; 11 bases fit TRBD1. The CDR3 is 14 amino acids. Germline assignment: CDR1 MNHNS and CDR2 SASEGT. V gave up 3 bases and J gave up 3 bases; unmatched junction bases: 1. The chain's CDR3 is CASSEGTGGYEQYF. The DNA of the CDR3 is TGTGCCAGCAGTGAGGGGACAGGGGGCTACGAGCAGTACTTC.

As for this clone: Its ends do not fully match the called genes, so a read error is possible. The rearrangement uses TRBV28 and TRBJ1-2; D not certain. Germline V gene lookup returns CDR1 MDHEN and CDR2 SYDVKM. This CDR3 is 10 amino acids long. The CDR3 loop is CATSLYGYTF. In nucleotides, the CDR3 is TGTGCCACCAGTCTATATGGCTACACCTTC.

The chain has TRBV6-5 and TRBJ1-2; 11 bases are shared with TRBD1. The CDR3 length is 15 residues. The germline V gene encodes CDR1 MNHEY and CDR2 SVGAGI. With V trimmed by 7 bases and J by 5 bases, 9 bases remained unmatched. The CDR3 coding sequence is TGTGCCAGCAAAATCGGACAGGGGGCTGGGTATGGCTACACCTTC. Translating gives CASKIGQGAGYGYTF.

This chain uses TRBV6-5 with TRBJ1-1, with D tentatively TRBD1 (5 bases). This CDR3 spans 15 amino acids. V dropped 2 bases and J dropped 0 bases, with 10 bases sitting between them. Germline V gene sequence: CDR1 MNHEY, CDR2 SVGAGI. CDR3 amino acids: CASSYDSSMNTEAFF. The CDR3 DNA reads TGTGCCAGCAGTTACGACAGCTCGATGAACACTGAAGCTTTCTTT.